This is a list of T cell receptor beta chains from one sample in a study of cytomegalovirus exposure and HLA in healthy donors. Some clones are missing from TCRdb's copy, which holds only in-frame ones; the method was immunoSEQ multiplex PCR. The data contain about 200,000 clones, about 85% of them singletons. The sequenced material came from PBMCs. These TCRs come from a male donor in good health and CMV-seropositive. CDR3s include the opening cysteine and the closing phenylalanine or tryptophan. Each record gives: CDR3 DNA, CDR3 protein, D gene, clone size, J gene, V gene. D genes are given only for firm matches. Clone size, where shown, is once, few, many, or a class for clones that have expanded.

CDR3 DNA: TGTGCCAGCTCACCACCGAACCGGCGGGATGAGCAGTTCTTC
CDR3 protein: CASSPPNRRDEQFF
D gene: .
clone size: .
J gene: TRBJ2-1
V gene: TRBV18

CDR3 DNA: TGTGCCAGCAGCTTAGCCGGTTCAGTAGCAAACGGTGAGCAGTTCTTC
CDR3 protein: CASSLAGSVANGEQFF
D gene: .
clone size: .
J gene: TRBJ2-1
V gene: TRBV7-2

CDR3 DNA: TGTGCCAGCAGAGGTAGGGGAGGGGCTAGCACAGATACGCAGTATTTT
CDR3 protein: CASRGRGGASTDTQYF
D gene: TRBD2
clone size: .
J gene: TRBJ2-3
V gene: TRBV6-6

CDR3 DNA: TGTGCCAGCAGTTTATCACAGGGAGGGATCCAATCACCCCTCCACTTT
CDR3 protein: CASSLSQGGIQSPLHF
D gene: .
clone size: few
J gene: TRBJ1-6
V gene: TRBV27

CDR3 DNA: TGTGCCAGCAGTGAGGAAGCAGCGGGGGGGCTGGGTGAGCAGTTCTTC
CDR3 protein: CASSEEAAGGLGEQFF
D gene: TRBD2
clone size: .
J gene: TRBJ2-1
V gene: TRBV6-4

CDR3 DNA: TGTGCCAGCAGCCCCCGGGACAGCCAATCCTACGAGCAGTACTTC
CDR3 protein: CASSPRDSQSYEQYF
D gene: TRBD1
clone size: .
J gene: TRBJ2-7
V gene: TRBV7-8

CDR3 DNA: TGTGCCAGTGGGAGCAGCTCCTACAATGAGCAGTTCTTC
CDR3 protein: CASGSSSYNEQFF
D gene: .
clone size: .
J gene: TRBJ2-1
V gene: TRBV7-2

CDR3 DNA: TGTGCCTGGAGTGAGGGGGAGGGAGGCTACACCTTC
CDR3 protein: CAWSEGEGGYTF
D gene: .
clone size: .
J gene: TRBJ1-2
V gene: TRBV30

CDR3 DNA: TGCGCCAGCAGCCAAGTCTACGCAGGGAACCAAGAGACCCAGTACTTC
CDR3 protein: CASSQVYAGNQETQYF
D gene: .
clone size: .
J gene: TRBJ2-5
V gene: TRBV4-3

CDR3 DNA: TGTGCCAGCAGTCAGGGGTCCCTAGTCTATGGCTACACCTTC
CDR3 protein: CASSQGSLVYGYTF
D gene: .
clone size: once
J gene: TRBJ1-2
V gene: TRBV6-1

CDR3 DNA: TGTGCCAGCAGCCCCCTGGGCCCTACCCCCCCGTACGAGCAGTACTTC
CDR3 protein: CASSPLGPTPPYEQYF
D gene: .
clone size: .
J gene: TRBJ2-7
V gene: TRBV11-1

CDR3 DNA: TGTGCCAGCAGCTTAGCGGCAGAGACCCAGTACTTC
CDR3 protein: CASSLAAETQYF
D gene: .
clone size: once
J gene: TRBJ2-5
V gene: TRBV7-2

CDR3 DNA: TGTGCCAGCAGTCCGGGCACCGGGGAGCTGTTTTTT
CDR3 protein: CASSPGTGELFF
D gene: .
clone size: .
J gene: TRBJ2-2
V gene: TRBV28

CDR3 DNA: TGTGCCAGCAGTCTACAGGGGAAGAATAGGTTT
CDR3 protein: CASSLQGKNRF
D gene: TRBD1
clone size: .
J gene: TRBJ1-1
V gene: TRBV6-5

CDR3 DNA: TGTGCCAGCAGTCGTCCGGGGGACACTGAAGCTTTCTTT
CDR3 protein: CASSRPGDTEAFF
D gene: .
clone size: .
J gene: TRBJ1-1
V gene: TRBV25-1

CDR3 DNA: TGTGCCAGCAGTGAGGGACAGTACTATGGCTACACCTTC
CDR3 protein: CASSEGQYYGYTF
D gene: TRBD1
clone size: .
J gene: TRBJ1-2
V gene: TRBV25-1

CDR3 DNA: TGTGCCATCATGCAACAGGGGGCGGTAGCTGAAGCTTTCTTT
CDR3 protein: CAIMQQGAVAEAFF
D gene: TRBD1
clone size: .
J gene: TRBJ1-1
V gene: TRBV10-3

CDR3 DNA: TGTGCCAGTAGTCCACCTCGGACTAGCGGGCTTCGTTGGGAGCAGTACTTC
CDR3 protein: CASSPPRTSGLRWEQYF
D gene: TRBD2
clone size: .
J gene: TRBJ2-7
V gene: TRBV19

CDR3 DNA: TGTGCCAGCAGCTTAGGGCGGGGGCGGGATACGCAGTATTTT
CDR3 protein: CASSLGRGRDTQYF
D gene: .
clone size: .
J gene: TRBJ2-3
V gene: TRBV7-9

CDR3 DNA: TGTGCCAGCAGTCCTCGACTTGTTCCGGAAGAGACCCAGTACTTC
CDR3 protein: CASSPRLVPEETQYF
D gene: .
clone size: once
J gene: TRBJ2-5
V gene: TRBV28

CDR3 DNA: TGTGCCAGCAGCCGCAACAGGGGATCCGGGGCCAACGTCCTGACTTTC
CDR3 protein: CASSRNRGSGANVLTF
D gene: TRBD1
clone size: .
J gene: TRBJ2-6
V gene: TRBV4-2

CDR3 DNA: TGTGCCAGCAGCTTCAAAGGGGTTTACGGCTACACCTTC
CDR3 protein: CASSFKGVYGYTF
D gene: .
clone size: once
J gene: TRBJ1-2
V gene: TRBV7-3

CDR3 DNA: TGTGCCAGCAGCTCGGACAGGGGCAATGAGCAGTTCTTC
CDR3 protein: CASSSDRGNEQFF
D gene: TRBD1
clone size: .
J gene: TRBJ2-1
V gene: TRBV5-6

CDR3 DNA: TGTGCCAGTAGTATAGCCAGGGTACCCACCGGGGAGCTGTTTTTT
CDR3 protein: CASSIARVPTGELFF
D gene: .
clone size: once
J gene: TRBJ2-2
V gene: TRBV19

CDR3 DNA: TGTGCCAGCAGCGCAGAACTGGGACAGGGGGCAGGCGGGAGGGCCAGCTCCTACAATGAGCAGTTCTTC
CDR3 protein: CASSAELGQGAGGRASSYNEQFF
D gene: TRBD1
clone size: .
J gene: TRBJ2-1
V gene: TRBV9

CDR3 DNA: TGTGCCAGTAGTGACAGTGGCTCTGGAAACACCATATATTTT
CDR3 protein: CASSDSGSGNTIYF
D gene: .
clone size: .
J gene: TRBJ1-3
V gene: TRBV19

CDR3 DNA: TGTGCCATCAGTGAGTCGACGCCAGGCTCTGGAAACACCATATATTTT
CDR3 protein: CAISESTPGSGNTIYF
D gene: .
clone size: .
J gene: TRBJ1-3
V gene: TRBV10-3

CDR3 DNA: TGCGCCAGCAGGCGACTAGCGGGGAACACAGATACGCAGTATTTT
CDR3 protein: CASRRLAGNTDTQYF
D gene: TRBD2
clone size: .
J gene: TRBJ2-3
V gene: TRBV5-1

CDR3 DNA: TGTGCCTGGGGACAGATAAATTCACCCCTCCACTTT
CDR3 protein: CAWGQINSPLHF
D gene: .
clone size: .
J gene: TRBJ1-6
V gene: TRBV30

CDR3 DNA: TGTGCCAGCTCACCTTTGGACAGGGGGGAGACCCAGTACTTC
CDR3 protein: CASSPLDRGETQYF
D gene: TRBD1
clone size: .
J gene: TRBJ2-5
V gene: TRBV18